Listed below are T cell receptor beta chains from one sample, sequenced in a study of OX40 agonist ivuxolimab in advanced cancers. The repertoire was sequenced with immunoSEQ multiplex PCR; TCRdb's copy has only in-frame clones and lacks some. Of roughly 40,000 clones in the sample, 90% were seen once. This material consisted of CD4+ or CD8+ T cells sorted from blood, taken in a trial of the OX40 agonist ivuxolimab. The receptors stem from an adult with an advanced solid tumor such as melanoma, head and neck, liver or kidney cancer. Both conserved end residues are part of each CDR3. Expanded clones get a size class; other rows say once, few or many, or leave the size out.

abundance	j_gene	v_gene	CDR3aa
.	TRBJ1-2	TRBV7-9	CASSSGAAQNYGYTF
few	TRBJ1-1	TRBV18	CASSPGNIMNTEAFF
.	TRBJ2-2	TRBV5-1	CASSPGSGWRGNTGELFF
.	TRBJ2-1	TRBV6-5	CASSPGLAGWGEQFF
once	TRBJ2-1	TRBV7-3	CASSLTGSGKDEQFF
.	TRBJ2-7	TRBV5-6	CASSLMRLAGYEQYF
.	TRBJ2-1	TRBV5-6	CASSYDLIAGEVREQFF
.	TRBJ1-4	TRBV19	CASNHRQSNEKLFF
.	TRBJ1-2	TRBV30	CACQGRSYTF
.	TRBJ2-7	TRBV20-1	CSASDPEQYF
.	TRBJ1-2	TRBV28	CASSQDIYGYTF
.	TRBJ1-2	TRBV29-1	CSVDVAGGDYGYTF
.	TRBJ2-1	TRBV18	CASSPAGTSGNYNEQFF
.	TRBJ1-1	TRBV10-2	CASSVFSEAFF
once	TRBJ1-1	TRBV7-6	CASSSRTANTEAFF
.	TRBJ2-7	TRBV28	CASLETGGRYEQYF
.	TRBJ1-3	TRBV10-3	CAISDSSGNTIYF
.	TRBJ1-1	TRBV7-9	CASSDRQGGIVNTEAFF
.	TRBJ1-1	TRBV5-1	CASSSGTGENTEAFF
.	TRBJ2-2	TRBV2	CASRGLAGSTGELFF
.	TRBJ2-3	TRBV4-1	CASSQDPGLNTQYF
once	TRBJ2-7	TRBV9	CASSVADRSSYEQYF
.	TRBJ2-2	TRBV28	CASKFRAGGRTGELFF
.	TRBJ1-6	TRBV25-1	CASSEEVGNSPLHF
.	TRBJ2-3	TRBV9	CASSLLAGGTDTQYF
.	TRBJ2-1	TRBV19	CASSRQTSGSYNEQFF
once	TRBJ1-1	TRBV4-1	CASSQAASRLTEAFF